This T cell receptor beta chain derives from a study of blood T cell repertoires in COVID-19. TCRdb's table, derived via immunoSEQ multiplex PCR, lists solely in-frame clones and lacks some. The data show 270,000 or so clones, around 86% seen once. Germline-derived CDR1 and CDR2 are SGHDN and FVKESK. V was pared by 7 bases and J by 2 bases, with 6 bases between. The CDR3 has 12 amino acids. Sequenced material: peripheral blood. The chain employs TRBV14 and TRBJ1-3, with TRBD1 as a possible D gene (6 bases). This clonotype was sampled from a woman aged 40-49 years who had recovered from COVID-19. CDR3 bases: TGTGCCAGCACAGGGGCTGGAAACACCATATATTTT. Encoded protein: CASTGAGNTIYF.